This TCR beta chain was recorded in a study of radiotherapy plus CTLA-4 blockade in lung cancer. Across the whole study: Objective responses were recorded in 15% to 20% of patients, with disease control recorded in around 30%.

This clone was seen just once. Its antigen is not identified. Study outcomes and limitations: Best predicting response, reportedly, were early blood T cell clone dynamics, with interferon-beta. Subsequent to radiotherapy plus ipilimumab, tumor-derived TCR clones underwent expansion in blood.

Per the germline V gene, CDR1 is MNHEY and CDR2 is SMNVEV (reference sequence). The CDR3 length is 14 residues. The junction had 9 bases not matched to a gene; V was cut back by 9 bases and J by 4 bases. Those with chemo-refractory metastatic non-small-cell lung cancer were treated with focal radiation combined with CTLA-4 blockade using ipilimumab. Sequencing used immunoSEQ multiplex PCR; TCRdb keeps in-frame clones, though not all of them. This sample has 45,000 or so clones, with more than 70% found just once. The sequenced sample was peripheral blood, obtained from a patient treated with radiotherapy plus ipilimumab. The V and J genes are TRBV27 and TRBJ2-1; 7 nucleotides line up with TRBD1. The sequence was collected from a human donor with non-small cell lung cancer who had stable disease on radiotherapy plus ipilimumab. The CDR3 loop reads CASARDRGYNEQFF. CDR3 bases: TGTGCCAGTGCCCGGGACAGAGGATACAATGAGCAGTTCTTC.